This TCR beta chain was observed in a study of response to subunit inactivated influenza vaccine. Study-wide points: With each seasonal influenza vaccination, the authors suggested, few new T cells are recruited.

Points on this clonotype: Its specificity is unknown.

TCRdb reprocessed the RT-PCR reads via MiXCR and lists one record per CDR3 protein. The table has hundreds of thousands of distinct CDR3 sequences, about 25% seen once. The V gene's germline CDR1 is SGHTA and CDR2 FQGNSA. Germline trimming cut 4 bases from V and 8 bases from J; bases unmatched to any gene: 7. CDR3 size: 15 residues. The source material was CD4+ T cells sorted from PBMCs, sampled 5 to 6 days after vaccination. V and J are TRBV7-2 and TRBJ1-6, with TRBD1 matching 8 bases. The receptor was isolated from a man aged 50-60 years who received an inactivated influenza vaccine. CDR3: CASSYKQGVDSPLHF. DNA of the CDR3: TGTGCCAGCAGCTACAAACAGGGGGTGGATTCACCCCTCCACTTT. Full variable domain (missing parts from reference TRBV7-2 and TRBJ1-6): GAGVSQSPSNKVTEKGKDVELRCDPISGHTALYWYRQSLGQGLEFLIYFQGNSAPDKSGLPSDRFSAERTGGSVSTLTIQRTQQEDSAVYLCASSYKQGVDSPLHFGNGTRLTVT.